The 8 T cell receptor beta chains reported below all come from one sample, sequenced in a study of T cell clonotyping in hematopoietic cell transplantation. Generated by immunoSEQ multiplex PCR, the TCRdb table keeps only in-frame clones and is missing some. This sample has 5,500 to 7,500 clones, with approximately 96% found just once. The specimen was PBMCs, collected 30 days after allogeneic stem cell transplant. Every receptor here comes from a male patient aged 35-50 years who had an allogeneic stem cell transplant from a related donor, so the T cells may come from the graft donor. Some clones in this sample may be carry-over from other donors' samples.

The chain links TRBV4-3 to TRBJ2-7; 8 bases agree with TRBD1. Germline loops: CDR1 LGHNA, CDR2 YSLEER. J lost 7 bases, V lost 4 bases, and 9 bases had no gene match. The CDR3 contains 14 residues. The CDR3 is CASSRGQGSWEQYF. The CDR3 DNA reads TGCGCCAGCAGCCGAGGACAGGGATCTTGGGAGCAGTACTTC.

The chain recombines TRBV7-9 with TRBJ2-5, with 9 bases fitting TRBD1. The CDR3 has 16 amino acids. Per germline, CDR1 SEHNR and CDR2 FQNEAQ (reference sequence). The trim removed 1 base at V and 0 bases at J, leaving 3 bases unmatched. The chain's CDR3 is CASSLVDRGYQETQYF. For the CDR3, the DNA is TGTGCCAGCAGCTTAGTAGACAGGGGGTACCAAGAGACCCAGTACTTC.

The chain is built from TRBV6-5 and TRBJ2-7, with D hard to call. V dropped 8 bases and J dropped 0 bases, with 5 bases sitting between them. Germline V gene data show CDR1 as MNHEY and CDR2 as SVGAGI. The CDR3 sequence is 11 residues long. CDR3 DNA: TGTGCCAGCGCAAACTCCTACGAGCAGTACTTC. This encodes CASANSYEQYF.

The genes are TRBV30 and TRBJ1-5; D remains unclear. Trimming took off 2 bases at V and 3 bases at J, with 14 bases between the two ends. Germline V CDR1 and CDR2: GTSNPN, SVGIG (reference sequence). The CDR3 loop spans 15 amino acids. This CDR3 is CAWSTPGRANQPQHF. CDR3 sequence (DNA): TGTGCCTGGAGTACCCCGGGGAGGGCCAATCAGCCCCAGCATTTT.

The V call is TRBV5-4, the J call TRBJ2-5; 7 bases map to TRBD1. The ends lost 3 bases at V and 4 bases at J; junction bases unmatched: 12. CDR1 is SGHNT, CDR2 YYREEE, per germline (reference sequence). CDR3 length: 16 residues. The CDR3 region has the DNA TGTGCCAGCAGCTCGCGACAGGGCAGGGCCTCAGAGACCCAGTACTTC. Protein sequence: CASSSRQGRASETQYF. Combining the CDR3 with reference TRBV5-4 and TRBJ2-5 gives the whole variable domain ETGVTQSPTHLIKTRGQQVTLRCSSQSGHNTVSWYQQALGQGPQFIFQYYREEENGRGNFPPRFSGLQFPNYSSELNVNALELDDSALYLCASSSRQGRASETQYFGPGTRLLVL.

The J gene is TRBJ1-3, the V gene TRBV4-3; D possibly corresponds to TRBD1 (6 bases). Looked up from germline, CDR1 is LGHNA and CDR2 is YSLEER. CDR3 length: 14 amino acids. V was trimmed by 3 bases and J by 2 bases, leaving 8 bases between them. In nucleotides, the CDR3 is TGCGCCAGCAGCCACCAGGGGCCTGGAAACACCATATATTTT. Amino acids: CASSHQGPGNTIYF.

The chain recombines TRBV6-1 with TRBJ2-7; D gene ambiguous. V was cut by 2 bases and J by 6 bases, with 14 bases left in between. There are 14 residues in the CDR3. The germline gives CDR1 MNHNS, CDR2 SASEGT. CDR3 nucleotides: TGTGCCAGCAGTGAATCTTTACGACAATTCGAGCAGTACTTC. Its protein product is CASSESLRQFEQYF.

CDR3 loop: CASSGGLAGRSVDEQFF. CDR3 coding DNA: TGTGCCAGCAGCGGCGGACTAGCGGGACGATCAGTAGATGAGCAGTTCTTC. V gene TRBV5-4 combines with J gene TRBJ2-1, with 12 positions matching TRBD2. The germline V gene has CDR1 SGHNT and CDR2 YYREEE (reference sequence). The CDR3 length is 17 residues. V dropped 4 bases and J dropped 8; count of bases not matched to a gene: 13.